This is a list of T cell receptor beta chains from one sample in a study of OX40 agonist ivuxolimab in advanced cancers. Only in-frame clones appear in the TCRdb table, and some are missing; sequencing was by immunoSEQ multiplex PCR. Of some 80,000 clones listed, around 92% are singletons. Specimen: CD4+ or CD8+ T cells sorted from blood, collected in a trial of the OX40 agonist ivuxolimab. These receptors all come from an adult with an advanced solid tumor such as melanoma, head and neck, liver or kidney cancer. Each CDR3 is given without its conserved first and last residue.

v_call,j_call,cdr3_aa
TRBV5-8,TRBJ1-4,ASSLGTYNEKLF
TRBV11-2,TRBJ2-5,ASSPRGLVQETQY
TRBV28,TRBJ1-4,ASSRGQGANEKLF
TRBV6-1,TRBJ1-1,ASSEAIREAF
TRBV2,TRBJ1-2,ASSERARSGGYT
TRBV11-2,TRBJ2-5,ASSSPAGGRETQY
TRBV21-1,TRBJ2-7,ASSKGRTSGGPPRYEQY
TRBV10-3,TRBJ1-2,AISEQVSAEYGYT
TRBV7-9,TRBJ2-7,ASSLERYYEQY
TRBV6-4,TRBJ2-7,AVSRDILSYEQY
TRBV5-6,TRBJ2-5,ASSLGLTDQETQY
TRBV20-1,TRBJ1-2,RPGYGYT
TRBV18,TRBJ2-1,ASSPPARGGSYNEQF
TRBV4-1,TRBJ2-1,ASSQEKRGWYNEQF
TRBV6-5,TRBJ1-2,ASSYSGVINYGYT
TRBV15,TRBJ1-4,ATSRAARNEKLF
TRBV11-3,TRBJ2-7,ASSLDRENEQY
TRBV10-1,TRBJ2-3,ASSMGQGRTDTQY
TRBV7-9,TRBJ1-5,ASSLSRGPNNQPQH
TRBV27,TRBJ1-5,ASSLTPSNQPQH
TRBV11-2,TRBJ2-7,ASSPGTAEQY
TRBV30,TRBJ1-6,AWTWGRGHSPLH